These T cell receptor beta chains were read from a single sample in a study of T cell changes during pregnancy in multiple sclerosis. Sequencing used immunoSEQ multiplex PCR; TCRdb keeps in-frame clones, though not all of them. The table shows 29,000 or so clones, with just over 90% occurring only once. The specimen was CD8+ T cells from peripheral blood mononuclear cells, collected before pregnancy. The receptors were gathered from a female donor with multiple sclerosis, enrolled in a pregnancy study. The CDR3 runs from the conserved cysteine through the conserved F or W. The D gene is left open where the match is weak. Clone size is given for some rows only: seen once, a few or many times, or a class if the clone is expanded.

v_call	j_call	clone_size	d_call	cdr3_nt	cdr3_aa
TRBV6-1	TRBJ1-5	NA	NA	TGTGCCAGCAGTGAATGGGCCCAGGGTAGCAATCAGCCCCAGCATTTT	CASSEWAQGSNQPQHF
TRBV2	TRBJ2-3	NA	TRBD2	TGTGCCAGCAGTGAGGTGATAGCGGGGGGGTGGGATACGCAGTATTTT	CASSEVIAGGWDTQYF
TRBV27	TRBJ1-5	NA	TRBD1	TGTGCCAGCAGTCCCGGCCGGGACAGAGAATGGTCCCAGCATTTT	CASSPGRDREWSQHF
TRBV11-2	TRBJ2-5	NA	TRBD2	TGTGCCAGCAGCCCGGAGAGCGGGAGGGCCGATGGAGAGACCCAGTACTTC	CASSPESGRADGETQYF
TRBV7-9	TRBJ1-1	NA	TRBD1	TGTGCCAGCAGCTTAACAGGGGACCAGGCTTTCTTT	CASSLTGDQAFF
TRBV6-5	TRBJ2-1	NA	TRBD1	TGTGCCAGCAGACCCGGACAGGGGCGGATAAATGAGCAGTTCTTC	CASRPGQGRINEQFF
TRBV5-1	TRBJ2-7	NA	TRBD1	TGCGCCAGCAGCGAGAGGACAGGGGTCTACGAGCAGTACTTC	CASSERTGVYEQYF
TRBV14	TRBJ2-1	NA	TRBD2	TGTGCCAGCAGCCAGAGGGGGGATCGGGAGGGCCTTATCGATGAGCAGTTCTTC	CASSQRGDREGLIDEQFF
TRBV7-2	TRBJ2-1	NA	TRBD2	TGTGCCAGCAGCCGAGGGAGGGCCCAAGCCTACAATGAGCAGTTCTTC	CASSRGRAQAYNEQFF
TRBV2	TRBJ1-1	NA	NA	TGTGCCAGCAGGCGCCCGGGAGCAACGGGCACTGAAGCTTTCTTT	CASRRPGATGTEAFF
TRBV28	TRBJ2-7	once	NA	TGTGCCAGCAGTTTGGGCAGGGGATACGAGCAGTACTTC	CASSLGRGYEQYF
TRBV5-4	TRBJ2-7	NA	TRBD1	TGTGCCAGCAGTGGGACAGGGGGCTCCTACGAGCAGTACTTC	CASSGTGGSYEQYF
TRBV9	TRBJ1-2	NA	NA	TGTGCCAGCAGCGCCTCAGGGGCAGCCGACTGGGGCTTCTACAGCTACACCTTC	CASSASGAADWGFYSYTF
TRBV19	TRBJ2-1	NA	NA	TGTGCCAGTAGTTCCCGGGAGCCCTACAATGAGCAGTTCTTC	CASSSREPYNEQFF
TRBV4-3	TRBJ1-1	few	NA	TGCGCCAGCAGCCAAGCTATTATGAACACTGAAGCTTTCTTT	CASSQAIMNTEAFF
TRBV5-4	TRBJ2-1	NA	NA	TGTGCCAGCAGCTTTTCGGCAGGGGAATTCTACAATGAGCAGTTCTTC	CASSFSAGEFYNEQFF
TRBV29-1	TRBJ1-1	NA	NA	TGCAGCGTTATCTTGACTGAAGCTTTCTTT	CSVILTEAFF
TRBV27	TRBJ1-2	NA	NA	TGTGCCAGCAGTTTTATCCCAAGCGCTGGCTACACCTTC	CASSFIPSAGYTF
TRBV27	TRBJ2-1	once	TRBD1	TGTGCCAGCAGTTTCCCTCCGTCACAGGGGGCGAGATACAATGAGCAGTTCTTC	CASSFPPSQGARYNEQFF
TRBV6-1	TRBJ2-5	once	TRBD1	TGTGCCAGCATTTGGACAGGGGAGGGAGAGACCCAGTACTTC	CASIWTGEGETQYF
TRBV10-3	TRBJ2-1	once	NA	TGTGCCATCAGTGAGGGGGCAGTCTCCTACAATGAGCAGTTCTTC	CAISEGAVSYNEQFF
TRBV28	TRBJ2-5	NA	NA	TGTGCCAGCAGTGGCCTGGGGACACCGGGCCAAGAGACCCAGTACTTC	CASSGLGTPGQETQYF
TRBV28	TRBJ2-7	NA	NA	TGTGCCAGCAGATCCCTGGACTCATCCGAGCAGTACTTC	CASRSLDSSEQYF
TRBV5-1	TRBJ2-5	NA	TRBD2	TGCGCCAGCAGCTTGTCTAGCGGGGGGGGACAAGAGACCCAGTACTTC	CASSLSSGGGQETQYF
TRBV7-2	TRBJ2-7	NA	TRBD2	TGTGCCAGCAGCTTTGAACTAGCGGGGGGATCCTACGAGCAGTACTTC	CASSFELAGGSYEQYF
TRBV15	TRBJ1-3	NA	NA	TGTGCCACCAGCAGACATGGCGGAGTGGTGTCCCCGCTGAGCTCTGGAAACACCATATATTTT	CATSRHGGVVSPLSSGNTIYF
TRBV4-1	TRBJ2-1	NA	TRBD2	TGCGCCAGCAGCCAATCAATAGCGGGGGGGTACAATGAGCAGTTCTTC	CASSQSIAGGYNEQFF
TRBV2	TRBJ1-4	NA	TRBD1	TGTGCCAGCAACCTGGACAGGGATGAGGACGAAAAACTGTTTTTT	CASNLDRDEDEKLFF
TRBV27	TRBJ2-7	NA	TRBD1	TGTGCCAGCAGTTTATCGGGGACAGCATACGAGCAGTACTTC	CASSLSGTAYEQYF
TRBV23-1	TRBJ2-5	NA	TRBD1	TGCGCCAGCAGTCAGATCCGGACAGGGGGCTCACGGGAGCAAGAGACCCAGTACTTC	CASSQIRTGGSREQETQYF
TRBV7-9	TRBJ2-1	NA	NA	TGTGCCAGCACCCAACTCGAGTCGCCGGAGCAGTTCTTC	CASTQLESPEQFF
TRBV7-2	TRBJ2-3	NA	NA	TGTGCCAGCAGCATTCCTAGCGCAGATACGCAGTATTTT	CASSIPSADTQYF
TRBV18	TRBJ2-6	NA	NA	TGTGCCAGCTCACCAATTTCCGTTAGGACTTCTGGGGCCAACGTCCTGACTTTC	CASSPISVRTSGANVLTF
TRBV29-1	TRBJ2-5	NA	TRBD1	TGCAGCGCACGCCGGGACAGGGAGTTAAAGACCCAGTACTTC	CSARRDRELKTQYF
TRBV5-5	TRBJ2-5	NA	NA	TGTGCCAGCATAGCTCCAGAGACCCAGTACTTC	CASIAPETQYF
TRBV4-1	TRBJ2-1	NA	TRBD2	TGCGCCAGCAGCCAACTAGCGGGAGCAAACCATGAGCAGTTCTTC	CASSQLAGANHEQFF
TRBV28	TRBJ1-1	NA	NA	TGTGCCAGCACCATAAAGGGGCGGAAGAGGAGCGCTGAAGCTTTCTTT	CASTIKGRKRSAEAFF
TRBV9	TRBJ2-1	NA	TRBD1	TGTGCCAGCAGCGTAGCCTACAGGGGCCGGGAGCAGTTCTTC	CASSVAYRGREQFF
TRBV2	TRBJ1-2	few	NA	TGTGCCATCAAGGACAGCTACTATGGCTACACCTTC	CAIKDSYYGYTF